A selection of T cell receptor beta chains follows, all from one sample in a study of somatic mutations in cytotoxic T cells in rheumatoid arthritis. Assay: immunoSEQ multiplex PCR; the TCRdb copy retains only in-frame clones and omits some. The table records around 20,000 clones, 55% to 80% of them present only once. The specimen sequenced was CD8+ T cells sorted from blood. The receptors originated from an adult with rheumatoid arthritis. Each CDR3 is given with its conserved first and last residue. A D gene is named only where the DNA matches it firmly. The size entry is marked missing in some rows and otherwise reads once, few, many or a size class.

d_gene	len	abundance	v_gene	j_gene	CDR3nt	CDR3aa
.	14	.	TRBV21-1	TRBJ1-1	TGTGCCAGCAGCATCTTTTCCCAGGTGACGAGGGGTTTCTTT	CASSIFSQVTRGFF
TRBD2	15	few	TRBV11-2	TRBJ2-1	TGTGCCAGCAGCTTGGGAGGGCTAGACTACAATGAGCAGTTCTTC	CASSLGGLDYNEQFF
.	13	few	TRBV5-1	TRBJ1-1	TGCGCCAGCAGCTTGACCATAAACACTGAAGCTTTCTTT	CASSLTINTEAFF
.	11	once	TRBV7-9	TRBJ2-5	TGTGCCAGCAGCTTAGGGCGGACCCAGTACTTC	CASSLGRTQYF
.	14	.	TRBV4-1	TRBJ1-4	TGCGCCAGCAGCCAAGATGACTTTATGGAAAAACTGTTTTTT	CASSQDDFMEKLFF
TRBD1	13	.	TRBV10-3	TRBJ2-7	TGTGCCATCAGTGGACAGGGATCTTACGAGCAGTACTTC	CAISGQGSYEQYF
.	13	.	TRBV5-8	TRBJ2-5	TGTGCCAGCAGCTTGGTGGGAGAAGAGACCCAGTACTTC	CASSLVGEETQYF
.	15	.	TRBV2	TRBJ2-5	TGTGCCAGCAGTCCCTGGACGGCGTACCAAGAGACCCAGTACTTC	CASSPWTAYQETQYF
TRBD1	15	.	TRBV11-3	TRBJ2-7	TGTGCCAGCAGCAACCGGACAGGGGGCGACTACGAGCAGTACTTC	CASSNRTGGDYEQYF
.	13	once	TRBV7-9	TRBJ2-7	TGTGCCAGCAGCGATGCAGTCGGGGACGAGCAGTACTTC	CASSDAVGDEQYF
.	15	few	TRBV5-8	TRBJ2-5	TGTGCCAGCAGCTTGTACACCACCCAGGGAGAGACCCAGTACTTC	CASSLYTTQGETQYF
TRBD2	17	.	TRBV7-8	TRBJ2-2	TGTGCCAGCAGCTTACCGACTAGCGGGGCGAACACCGGGGAGCTGTTTTTT	CASSLPTSGANTGELFF
.	15	.	TRBV28	TRBJ1-5	TGTGCCAGCAGTTTAAGAACAGGTAGCAATCAGCCCCAGCATTTT	CASSLRTGSNQPQHF
.	12	.	TRBV11-2	TRBJ2-7	TGTGCCAGCATCACGGAGGGTTACGAGCAGTACTTC	CASITEGYEQYF
.	13	.	TRBV7-9	TRBJ1-2	TGTGCCAGCAGCTCCGGGCCTTCTGGAGGCTACACCTTC	CASSSGPSGGYTF
.	13	.	TRBV7-8	TRBJ2-7	TGTGCCAGCAGCTGGGGGGACAGAGACGAGCAGTACTTC	CASSWGDRDEQYF
.	17	.	TRBV4-3	TRBJ2-1	TGCGCCAGCAGCCAAGATTCTAGCGCGACCTCCTACAATGAGCAGTTCTTC	CASSQDSSATSYNEQFF
.	15	.	TRBV5-1	TRBJ2-2	TGCGCCAGCAGCTTGTACGGGGGTAGCACCGGGGAGCTGTTTTTT	CASSLYGGSTGELFF
.	11	.	TRBV5-1	TRBJ2-7	TGCGCCAGCAGCTGGGGATACGAGCAGTACTTC	CASSWGYEQYF
TRBD2	16	.	TRBV7-8	TRBJ2-7	TGTGCCAGCAGCTTTCCCCCGGCGGGGGGGCTTTACGAGCAGTACTTC	CASSFPPAGGLYEQYF
.	16	few	TRBV5-5	TRBJ1-2	TGTGCCAGCACCTTTGACCCTGCGTCCCGGCACTATGGCTACACCTTC	CASTFDPASRHYGYTF
.	14	.	TRBV5-1	TRBJ2-7	TGCGCCAGCAGCGTGCCGGGACATAACTACGAGCAGTACTTC	CASSVPGHNYEQYF
.	12	medium-sized	TRBV19	TRBJ2-7	TGTGCCAGTAGTGTGCAGGGTACCGAGCAGTACTTC	CASSVQGTEQYF
TRBD2	14	.	TRBV6-1	TRBJ2-7	TGTGCCAGCAGTGAAGAGGGAGGGTTCTACGAGCAGTACTTC	CASSEEGGFYEQYF
TRBD2	14	.	TRBV6-5	TRBJ2-7	TGTGCCAGCAGTAACCCGGGGGGGCGCGGCGAGCAGTACTTC	CASSNPGGRGEQYF
.	13	few	TRBV7-6	TRBJ2-7	TGTGCCAGCAGCCAAACAGGGACCTACGAGCAGTACTTC	CASSQTGTYEQYF
TRBD1	13	.	TRBV15	TRBJ1-2	TGTGCCACCAGCCGGACAGGAAGTTATGGCTACACCTTC	CATSRTGSYGYTF
TRBD1	15	few	TRBV7-9	TRBJ1-1	TGTGCCAGCAGCTTAGATTGGCAGGGGGACACTGAAGCTTTCTTT	CASSLDWQGDTEAFF
TRBD1	16	.	TRBV5-6	TRBJ2-5	TGTGCCAGCAGCTTCGCAGGACAGGGACTGTATGAGACCCAGTACTTC	CASSFAGQGLYETQYF
.	14	.	TRBV5-4	TRBJ2-7	TGTGCCAGCAGCGGACCGGGACAACCCTACGAGCAGTACTTC	CASSGPGQPYEQYF
TRBD1	14	.	TRBV10-3	TRBJ1-1	TGTGCCATCAGCCTAGACAGGGAGGGCACTGAAGCTTTCTTT	CAISLDREGTEAFF
.	14	.	TRBV5-1	TRBJ2-7	TGCGCCAGCAGCTTGGGGCTACCCATCTACGAGCAGTACTTC	CASSLGLPIYEQYF
.	14	.	TRBV25-1	TRBJ1-1	TGTGCCAGCAGTGAAGGCAGGATGAACACTGAAGCTTTCTTT	CASSEGRMNTEAFF
.	16	.	TRBV2	TRBJ2-3	TGTGCCAGCAGTGAAGGGCAGAGTCGGGGCACAGATACGCAGTATTTT	CASSEGQSRGTDTQYF
.	15	.	TRBV28	TRBJ2-7	TGTGCCAGCAGCCTCAAACGGGGCAGGGGGGACGAGCAGTACTTC	CASSLKRGRGDEQYF
.	13	.	TRBV11-2	TRBJ1-2	TGTGCCAGCAGCTTAGGGTTTAACTATGGCTACACCTTC	CASSLGFNYGYTF
TRBD1	12	few	TRBV27	TRBJ2-7	TGTGCCAGCAGGGGACAGACCTACGAGCAGTACTTC	CASRGQTYEQYF
.	15	.	TRBV7-9	TRBJ1-1	TGTGCCAGCGGGGTTCAGGGAACGGGTGGGCCTGAAGCTTTCTTT	CASGVQGTGGPEAFF
.	16	.	TRBV7-8	TRBJ2-5	TGTGCCAGCAGCCCTTCGGTGTCAGAGTACCAAGAGACCCAGTACTTC	CASSPSVSEYQETQYF
.	12	.	TRBV7-9	TRBJ2-1	TGTGCCAGCAGCCTAATGGGTGGTGAGCAGTTCTTC	CASSLMGGEQFF
.	12	.	TRBV30	TRBJ2-7	TGTGCCTGCCTTACAGGGCCCTACGAGCAGTACTTC	CACLTGPYEQYF
TRBD2	13	once	TRBV5-4	TRBJ2-1	TGTGCCAGCAGCTTGAGTGGACTAGTCCCCATCTTCTTC	CASSLSGLVPIFF
.	17	.	TRBV19	TRBJ2-3	TGTGCCAGTAGTATAGACGTCGCGGGCCCTGGGGCAGATACGCAGTATTTT	CASSIDVAGPGADTQYF
TRBD2	14	.	TRBV2	TRBJ2-1	TGTGCCAGCAGTCGGACTAGCAGCTACAATGAGCAGTTCTTC	CASSRTSSYNEQFF
.	17	.	TRBV7-8	TRBJ1-2	TGTGCCAGCAGCTTAGTCGGGGGGGGGCTAGGAAATGATGGCTACACCTTC	CASSLVGGGLGNDGYTF
.	17	.	TRBV13	TRBJ2-1	TGTGCCAGCAGCTTAGATGAGAGGGGGGGGGACTACAATGAGCAGTTCTTC	CASSLDERGGDYNEQFF
TRBD1	13	once	TRBV7-9	TRBJ2-5	TGTGCCAGCAGCCCGACAGGGTCTGAGACCCAGTACTTC	CASSPTGSETQYF
.	15	.	TRBV9	TRBJ2-3	TGTGCCAGCAACCTAGGTGGAGGGAGCGCAGATACGCAGTATTTT	CASNLGGGSADTQYF
TRBD2	15	.	TRBV9	TRBJ2-3	TGTGCCAGCAGTCACCGCGGGGGGGTAGAAGATACGCAGTATTTT	CASSHRGGVEDTQYF
.	14	.	TRBV6-6	TRBJ1-1	TGTGCCAGCAGTCCAGACAGGTTGAACACTGAAGCTTTCTTT	CASSPDRLNTEAFF
.	14	.	TRBV4-1	TRBJ1-5	TGCGCCAGCAGCCAAGTGGGAGGGATGAAACCCCAGCATTTT	CASSQVGGMKPQHF
TRBD2	16	few	TRBV2	TRBJ2-2	TGTGCCAGCAGTTTCGGACTAGCGGGGGTAACCGGGGAGCTGTTTTTT	CASSFGLAGVTGELFF
TRBD1	14	.	TRBV10-1	TRBJ2-1	TGCGCCAGCAGTACAGGGGGCTCCTACAATGAGCAGTTCTTC	CASSTGGSYNEQFF
TRBD2	15	medium-sized	TRBV4-3	TRBJ2-1	TGCGCCAGCAGCCAGGGGCCGGGGGGTTACAATGAGCAGTTCTTC	CASSQGPGGYNEQFF
TRBD1	14	.	TRBV4-1	TRBJ1-6	TGCGCCAGCAGCCAAGGGACAGGGGCTTCACCCCTCCACTTT	CASSQGTGASPLHF